The text below deals with one T cell receptor beta chain. The target antigen is unknown. This specimen comes from a study of T-cell memory formation after mild COVID-19. On the study more broadly: TCR clusters mostly belonged to single donors.

TCRdb redid the calling of the 5' RACE reads with MiXCR, one entry per CDR3 protein. The data show about 240,000 distinct CDR3 sequences, over 8.5% seen once. General study points: Mainly in CM and EM were contracting CD4+ clones; CD8+ were in EMRA. Nothing confirmed that second-wave clones peaking on day 37 were specific for SARS-CoV-2. Memory sampled before infection contained some responding clones, suggesting cross-reactive memory joined.

The receptor comes from a man between 18 and 29 years old who had mild COVID-19 (a few samples of this study predate the infection). Cell type and time point are not known. What was sequenced was PBMCs or a T cell subset sorted from them (not recorded which).

CDR3: CASSLAREAGELFF. The CDR3 coding sequence is TGTGCCAGCAGCTTAGCCAGGGAGGCCGGGGAGCTGTTTTTT. This sequence joins TRBV11-2 and TRBJ2-2, with D perhaps TRBD2 (6 bases). The CDR3 consists of 14 residues. V was cut by 1 base and J by 6 bases, with 9 bases left in between. The germline gives CDR1 SGHAT, CDR2 FQNNGV.